This TCR beta chain was profiled in a study of Ad26.COV2.S vaccination and SARS-CoV-2 variants. Across the study: Each vaccinee took Ad26.COV2.S intramuscularly, once or twice 56 days apart. Whole-study findings and limits: People given the vaccine had a wider spike-specific TCR breadth than placebo recipients did. Spike-specific CD8+ and CD4+ T cell responses reportedly showed substantial breadth after vaccination.

Specified treatment: roughly 19 received Ad26.COV2.S at low or high dose, single or two shots; about five received placebo; per-sample allocation not given. Day 63 after the first injection of vaccine or placebo was the sampling time. Here immunoSEQ multiplex PCR was the method, and the copy in TCRdb shows in-frame clones only, minus some. Of 300,000 to 350,000 clones in the sample, over 80% were seen once. Turning to this clone: Its target is unknown.

The source material was peripheral blood, sampled in a trial of Ad26.COV2.S vaccine versus placebo. The source is a person aged 18-65 years who received the Ad26.COV2.S COVID-19 vaccine or a placebo.

CDR3 in amino acids: CASSSQRGPQETQYF. CDR3 DNA sequence: TGTGCCAGCAGCTCGCAAAGGGGGCCCCAAGAGACCCAGTACTTC. J is TRBJ2-5 and V is TRBV7-8; 7 nucleotides agree with TRBD1. This CDR3 comprises 15 residues. In germline, CDR1 is SGHVS, CDR2 FQNEAQ. Germline trimming cut 4 bases from V and 1 base from J; bases unmatched to any gene: 6.